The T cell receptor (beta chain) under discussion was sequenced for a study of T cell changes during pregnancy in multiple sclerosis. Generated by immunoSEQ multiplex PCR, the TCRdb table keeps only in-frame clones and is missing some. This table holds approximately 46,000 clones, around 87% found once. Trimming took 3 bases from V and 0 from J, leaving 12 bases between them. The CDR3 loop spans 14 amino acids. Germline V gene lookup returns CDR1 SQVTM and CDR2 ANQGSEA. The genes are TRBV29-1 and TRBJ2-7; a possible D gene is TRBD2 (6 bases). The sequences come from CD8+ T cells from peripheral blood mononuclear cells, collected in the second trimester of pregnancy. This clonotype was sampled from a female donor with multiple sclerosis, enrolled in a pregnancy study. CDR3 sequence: CSVEEGRSSYEQYF. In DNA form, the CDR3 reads TGCAGCGTTGAGGAGGGACGGTCCTCCTACGAGCAGTACTTC.